The T cell receptor (beta chain) described here comes from a study of spatial heterogeneity in lung cancer. Overall study results and limits: Counts that tracked tumor mutation counts were those of expanded intratumoral alpha and beta TCRs. Estimated coverage of tumor T cells was approximately 7% for alpha and 11% to 15% for beta chains.

TCRdb used MiXCR to reprocess the 5' RACE reads, holding one entry per CDR3 protein. The table includes 9,000 to 10,000 distinct CDR3 sequences, about 5.7% detected once. This clonotype has a count of ten or more. As yet, its antigen is unknown. Time point of the sample: sample taken at primary tumor resection. CDR1 SGHTA and CDR2 FQGNSA come from the germline V gene. The CDR3 is 16 residues long. The V and J ends lost 4 bases and 3 bases, in that order; junction bases with no gene match: 5. Sequences were derived from lung tumor tissue, sampled at surgery. V gene TRBV7-2 combines with J gene TRBJ2-3; 12 nucleotides match TRBD2. The clonotype originates from a female donor with early-stage non-small cell lung cancer. CDR3 DNA sequence: TGTGCCAGCAGCTCCCTAGCGGGGGGGCCGACAGATACGCAGTATTTT. Its protein is CASSSLAGGPTDTQYF.